These 4 T cell receptor beta chains came from one sample sequenced in a study of blood T cell repertoires in COVID-19. The method was immunoSEQ multiplex PCR; TCRdb's version includes in-frame clones alone and lacks a portion of them. The sample contains over 50,000 clones, 65% to 90% of which appear only once. Sequencing was carried out using peripheral blood. All receptors come from a human donor in a cohort sampled during active COVID-19.

V gene TRBV28 combines with J gene TRBJ1-5; 7 bases match TRBD1. V gave up 6 bases and J gave up 7 bases; unmatched junction bases: 9. The CDR3 extends over 14 amino acids. The germline gives CDR1 MDHEN, CDR2 SYDVKM. In nucleotides, the CDR3 is TGTGCCAGCAGAGAGACAGGGCCGGGACAGCCCCAGCATTTT. Translated, it gives CASRETGPGQPQHF. Combining the CDR3 with reference TRBV28 and TRBJ1-5 gives the whole variable domain DVKVTQSSRYLVKRTGEKVFLECVQDMDHENMFWYRQDPGLGLRLIYFSYDVKMKEKGDIPEGYSVSREKKERFSLILESASTNQTSMYLCASRETGPGQPQHFGDGTRLSIL.

The gene calls are TRBV7-6 and TRBJ2-7, with D uncertain. Germline CDR1 is SGHVS and CDR2 is FNYEAQ. This CDR3 has 13 residues. Trimming took off 1 base at V and 3 bases at J, with 7 bases between the two ends. Here the CDR3 reads CASSLGSRYEQYF. The CDR3 coding sequence is TGTGCCAGCAGCTTAGGTAGTCGCTACGAGCAGTACTTC. Together with reference TRBV7-6 and TRBJ2-7, the CDR3 gives the full variable domain: GAGVSQSPRYKVTKRGQDVALRCDPISGHVSLYWYRQALGQGPEFLTYFNYEAQQDKSGLPNDRFSAERPEGSISTLTIQRTEQRDSAMYRCASSLGSRYEQYFGPGTRLTVT.

The V and J genes are TRBV29-1 and TRBJ2-1, with 8 nucleotides matching TRBD2. Germline V gives CDR1 SQVTM, CDR2 ANQGSEA. V lost 6 bases to trimming and J lost 1 base; unmatched junction nucleotides: 14. The CDR3 sequence is 17 residues long. This CDR3 reads CSVSGSNSGSSYNEQFF. CDR3 DNA: TGCAGCGTCAGCGGGAGTAATTCTGGGTCGTCCTACAATGAGCAGTTCTTC.

The V call is TRBV19, the J call TRBJ1-2; D remains unclear. From germline, CDR1 is LNHDA and CDR2 SQIVND (reference sequence). With 0 bases removed from V and 3 bases from J, the gap between germline ends came to 14 bases. The CDR3 covers 16 residues. CDR3 sequence (DNA): TGTGCCAGTAGTATAGATCTGGCAGGTAGGCACTATGGCTACACCTTC. It codes for CASSIDLAGRHYGYTF.